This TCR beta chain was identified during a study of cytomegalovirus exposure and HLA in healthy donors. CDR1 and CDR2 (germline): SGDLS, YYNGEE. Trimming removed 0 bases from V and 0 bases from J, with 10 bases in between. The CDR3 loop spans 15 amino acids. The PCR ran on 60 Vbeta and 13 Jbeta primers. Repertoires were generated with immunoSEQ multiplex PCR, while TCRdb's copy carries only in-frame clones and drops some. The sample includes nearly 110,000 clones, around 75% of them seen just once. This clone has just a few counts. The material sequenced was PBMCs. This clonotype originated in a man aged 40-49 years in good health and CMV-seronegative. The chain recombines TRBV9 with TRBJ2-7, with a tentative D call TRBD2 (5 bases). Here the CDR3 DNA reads TGTGCCAGCAGCGTAGGTCGAGGGAGCTCCTACGAGCAGTACTTC. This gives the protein CASSVGRGSSYEQYF.